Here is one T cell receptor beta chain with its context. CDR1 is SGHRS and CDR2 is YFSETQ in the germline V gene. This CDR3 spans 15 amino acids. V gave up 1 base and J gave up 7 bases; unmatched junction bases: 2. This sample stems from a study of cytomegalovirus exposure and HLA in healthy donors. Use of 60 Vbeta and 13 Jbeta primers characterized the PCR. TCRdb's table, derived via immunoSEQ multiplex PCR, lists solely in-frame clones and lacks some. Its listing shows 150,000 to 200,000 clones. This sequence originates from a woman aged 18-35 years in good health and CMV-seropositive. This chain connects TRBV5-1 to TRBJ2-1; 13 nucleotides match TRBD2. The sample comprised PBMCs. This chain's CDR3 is CASSLRTSGGNEQFF. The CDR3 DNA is TGCGCCAGCAGCTTGCGGACTAGCGGGGGTAATGAGCAGTTCTTC.